Listed here are 18 T cell receptor beta chains from one sample, sequenced in a study of response to subunit inactivated influenza vaccine. A single record per CDR3 protein comes from TCRdb applying MiXCR to the RT-PCR reads. The data contain around 850,000 distinct CDR3 sequences, about 18% of them singletons. The source was PBMCs from blood, collected roughly 5 days after vaccination. These TCRs come from a man in his fifties or sixties who received an inactivated influenza vaccine.

In this sample, this clonotype turned up many times. The chain joins TRBV7-6 to TRBJ1-2; D might be TRBD1 (5 bases). Per the germline V gene, CDR1 is SGHVS and CDR2 is FNYEAQ. V was trimmed by 1 base and J by 2 bases, leaving 17 bases between them. CDR3 length: 17 residues. The CDR3: CASSLGGRRSPNYGYTF. CDR3 coding DNA: TGTGCCAGCAGCTTAGGGGGGAGAAGGTCCCCCAACTATGGCTACACCTTC.

J is TRBJ2-7 and V is TRBV7-9; TRBD1 matches 8 bases. V lost 7 bases, J lost 3 bases, and 11 bases stayed unmatched. The CDR3 has 15 amino acids. Per the germline V gene, CDR1 is SEHNR and CDR2 is FQNEAQ (reference sequence). The CDR3 is CASTPGGQGLYEQYF. The CDR3 nucleotides read TGTGCCAGCACCCCGGGCGGACAGGGACTCTACGAGCAGTACTTC.

The V gene is TRBV28, the J gene TRBJ2-2; TRBD1 aligns across 9 bases. The V and J ends lost 5 bases and 5 bases, in that order; junction bases with no gene match: 3. This CDR3 is built from 14 residues. Germline V gene sequence: CDR1 MDHEN, CDR2 SYDVKM. The CDR3 DNA sequence: TGTGCCAGCAGTACGACAGGGGGGACCGGGGAGCTGTTTTTT. Amino acid sequence: CASSTTGGTGELFF.

This clonotype has more than one count but fewer than ten. V is TRBV29-1 and J is TRBJ2-4, with 10 bases aligning to TRBD1. Losses at the gene ends were 7 bases for V and 4 bases for J; bases not matched to a gene: 7. The CDR3 sequence is 14 residues long. Germline assignment: CDR1 SQVTM and CDR2 ANQGSEA. As DNA, the CDR3 is TGCAGCGCCAAACGGGACAGGGGAAAAAACATTCAGTACTTC. It specifies CSAKRDRGKNIQYF. The full variable domain, in which reference TRBV29-1 and TRBJ2-4 provide the parts outside the CDR3, is SAVISQKPSRDICQRGTSLTIQCQVDSQVTMMFWYRQQPGQSLTLIATANQGSEATYESGFVIDKFPISRPNLTFSTLTVSNMSPEDSSIYLCSAKRDRGKNIQYFGAGTRLSVL.

This clonotype was seen many times. V usage is TRBV5-5 and J usage is TRBJ2-1, with TRBD2 identical over 11 bases. Losses at the gene ends were 0 bases for V and 7 bases for J; bases not matched to a gene: 12. The CDR3 contains 18 residues. Germline CDR1 reads SGHKS; CDR2 reads YYEKEE (reference sequence). The DNA for the CDR3 is TGTGCCAGCAGCTTGGATTTTAGCGGGGGGGCTTCGCGGAATGAGCAGTTCTTC. Residues: CASSLDFSGGASRNEQFF.

This clonotype turned up a few times. The chain links TRBV24-1 to TRBJ2-5; 9 positions agree with TRBD1. Unmatched junction bases numbered 5, after V lost 4 bases and J lost 3 bases. In germline, CDR1 is KGHDR, CDR2 SFDVKD. The CDR3 has 15 amino acids. The DNA for the CDR3 is TGTGCCACCAGTGAAGTTGGGACAGGGAAAGAGACCCAGTACTTC. The encoded protein is CATSEVGTGKETQYF.

J is TRBJ2-2 and V is TRBV5-5; D call uncertain. The germline V gene encodes CDR1 SGHKS and CDR2 YYEKEE (reference sequence). V was clipped by 4 bases and J by 5 bases, with 9 bases between them. The CDR3 contains 13 residues. This CDR3 reads CASSPVRTGELFF. CDR3 bases: TGTGCCAGCAGCCCAGTTCGGACCGGGGAGCTGTTTTTT.

This clonotype has more than one count but fewer than ten. The rearrangement links TRBV10-3 to TRBJ2-5; D possibly corresponds to TRBD1 (6 bases). CDR3 length equals 13 residues. V dropped 2 bases and J dropped 4 bases, with 8 bases sitting between them. Germline V gives CDR1 ENHRY, CDR2 SYGVKD. In nucleotides, the CDR3 is TGTGCCATCAGTGAGACAGGGAGAGAGACCCAGTACTTC. Its protein is CAISETGRETQYF.

The chain links TRBV4-1 to TRBJ2-7; possibly TRBD1 or TRBD2 for D (5 bases each). Trimming took off 1 base at V and 1 base at J, with 14 bases between the two ends. The CDR3 contains 16 residues. CDR1 MGHRA and CDR2 YSYEKL come from the germline V gene. The DNA of the CDR3 is TGCGCCAGCAGCCAAGGATGGGGCAGGACTTCCTACGAGCAGTACTTC. Protein product: CASSQGWGRTSYEQYF.

This clonotype was counted between two and nine times. This sequence joins TRBV9 and TRBJ2-3; D is unclear. CDR3 length equals 13 residues. CDR1 is SGDLS, CDR2 YYNGEE, per germline. V gave up 3 bases and J gave up 4 bases, with 9 bases separating them. DNA for the CDR3: TGTGCCAGCAGCGGAGCCATATCAGATACGCAGTATTTT. Protein: CASSGAISDTQYF.

The rearrangement uses TRBV11-1 and TRBJ2-5, with 14 bases matching TRBD2. V shed 5 bases and J 4 bases; nucleotides not matched to a gene: 12. The CDR3 totals 18 residues. Germline lookup yields CDR1 SGHAT and CDR2 FQDESV (reference sequence). As DNA, the CDR3 is TGTGCCAGCAGCGGAGGCAGGGGGACTAGCGGGAGTGGAGAGACCCAGTACTTC. As protein: CASSGGRGTSGSGETQYF.

This clonotype was counted a few times. V and J are TRBV5-4 and TRBJ2-1; 7 positions match TRBD2. Per the germline V gene, CDR1 is SGHNT and CDR2 is YYREEE (reference sequence). The V and J ends lost 3 bases and 0 bases, in that order; junction bases with no gene match: 6. The CDR3 totals 16 residues. The CDR3: CASSSTSVSSYNEQFF. CDR3 DNA: TGTGCCAGCAGCTCAACTAGCGTCTCCTCCTACAATGAGCAGTTCTTC.

The chain combines TRBV7-9 with TRBJ1-1; a weak D match, TRBD1 (5 bases). Germline V gives CDR1 SEHNR, CDR2 FQNEAQ (reference sequence). V shed 5 bases and J shed 1 base, with 17 bases lying between them. The CDR3 covers 16 residues. CDR3 coding DNA: TGTGCCAGCAGCCGCAACCTGGGACGTCCGAACACTGAAGCTTTCTTT. Its translation: CASSRNLGRPNTEAFF.

This clonotype was seen a handful of times. This sequence joins TRBV7-2 and TRBJ2-7, with TRBD2 matching 11 bases. Germline CDR1 SGHTA, CDR2 FQGNSA. Germline trimming cut 0 bases from V and 2 bases from J; bases unmatched to any gene: 6. The CDR3 runs 17 residues. The CDR3: CASSLAFTSGSPYEQYF. In DNA form, the CDR3 reads TGTGCCAGCAGCTTAGCGTTCACTAGCGGGAGTCCCTACGAGCAGTACTTC.

A single count supports this clonotype. The germline gene is not matched at one end of the junction; a read error may be the cause. The chain joins TRBV5-1 to TRBJ2-2, with TRBD2 matching over 8 bases. Germline V gene data show CDR1 as SGHRS and CDR2 as YFSETQ. This CDR3 contains 16 residues. CDR3 nucleotides: TGCGCCAGCAGCTTGGCCACTAGCGGAAACACCGGGGAGCTGTATTTT. Translated: CASSLATSGNTGELYF.

This chain connects TRBV5-1 to TRBJ2-4; D perhaps matches TRBD1 (6 bases). Germline CDR1 reads SGHRS; CDR2 reads YFSETQ. V dropped 1 base and J dropped 8 bases, with 10 bases sitting between them. The CDR3 spans 13 residues. The DNA for the CDR3 is TGCGCCAGCAGCTTGCTCAGGGGTGACATTCAGTACTTC. This sequence encodes CASSLLRGDIQYF.

This sequence joins TRBV7-8 and TRBJ2-3; D assignment may be TRBD1 or TRBD2 (5 bases each). The CDR3 totals 15 residues. V was clipped by 4 bases and J by 1 base, with 12 bases between them. The germline gives CDR1 SGHVS, CDR2 FQNEAQ. The CDR3 bases are TGTGCCAGCAGCTCCCTTTCGGGGCGCACAGATACGCAGTATTTT. Encoded protein: CASSSLSGRTDTQYF.

The chain carries TRBV6-1 and TRBJ2-3; TRBD1 agrees at 9 bases. Germline V lookup: CDR1 MNHNS, CDR2 SASEGT. CDR3 length equals 15 residues. The junction had 5 bases not matched to a gene; V was cut back by 7 bases and J by 0 bases. The CDR3 region is CASTSTGGSTDTQYF. The CDR3 coding sequence is TGTGCCAGCACCTCGACAGGGGGGAGCACAGATACGCAGTATTTT.